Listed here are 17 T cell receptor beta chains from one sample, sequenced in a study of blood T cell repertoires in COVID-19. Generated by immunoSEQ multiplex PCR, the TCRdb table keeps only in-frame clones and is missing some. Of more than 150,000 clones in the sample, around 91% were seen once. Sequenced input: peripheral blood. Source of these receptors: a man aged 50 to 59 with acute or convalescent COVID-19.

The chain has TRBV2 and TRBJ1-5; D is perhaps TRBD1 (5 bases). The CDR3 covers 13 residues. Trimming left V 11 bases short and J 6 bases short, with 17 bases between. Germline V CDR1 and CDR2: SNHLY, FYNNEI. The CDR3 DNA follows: TGTGCCTCCAAGACGGGGGTAGGTCAGCCCCAGCATTTT. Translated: CASKTGVGQPQHF.

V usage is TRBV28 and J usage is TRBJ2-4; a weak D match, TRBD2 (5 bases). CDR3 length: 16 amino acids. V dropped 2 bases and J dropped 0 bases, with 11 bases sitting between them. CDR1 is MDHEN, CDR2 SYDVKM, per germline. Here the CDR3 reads CASSLPAGLAKNIQYF. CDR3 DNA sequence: TGTGCCAGCAGTTTACCGGCGGGCTTAGCCAAAAACATTCAGTACTTC.

The CDR3 protein is CASSLDRNGYTF. The CDR3 DNA follows: TGTGCCAGCAGCTTGGACAGGAATGGCTACACCTTC. The chain combines TRBV7-9 with TRBJ1-2; 7 nucleotides align to TRBD1. Trimming removed 3 bases from V and 6 bases from J; junction bases left unmatched: 1. Germline lookup yields CDR1 SEHNR and CDR2 FQNEAQ (reference sequence). This CDR3 spans 12 amino acids.

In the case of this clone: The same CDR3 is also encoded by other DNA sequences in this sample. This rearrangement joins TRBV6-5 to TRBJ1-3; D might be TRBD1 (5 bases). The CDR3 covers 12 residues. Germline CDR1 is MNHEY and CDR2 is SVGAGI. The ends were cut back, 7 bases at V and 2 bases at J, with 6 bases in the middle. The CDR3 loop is CASTGTGNTIYF. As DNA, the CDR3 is TGTGCCAGCACAGGGACTGGAAACACCATATATTTT.

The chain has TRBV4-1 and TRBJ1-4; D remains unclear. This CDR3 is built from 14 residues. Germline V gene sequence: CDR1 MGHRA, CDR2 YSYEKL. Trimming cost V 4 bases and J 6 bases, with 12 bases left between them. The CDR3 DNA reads TGCGCCAGCAGCCCCAGCCGAACAGATGAAAAACTGTTTTTT. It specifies CASSPSRTDEKLFF.

CDR3 in DNA: TGTGCCAGCAGCAACAGACAGGGGTACAATGAGCAGTTCTTC. It codes for CASSNRQGYNEQFF. The chain employs TRBV6-5 and TRBJ2-1, with TRBD1 matching over 8 bases. V dropped 6 bases and J dropped 4; count of bases not matched to a gene: 5. From germline, CDR1 is MNHEY and CDR2 SVGAGI. This CDR3 is built from 14 residues.

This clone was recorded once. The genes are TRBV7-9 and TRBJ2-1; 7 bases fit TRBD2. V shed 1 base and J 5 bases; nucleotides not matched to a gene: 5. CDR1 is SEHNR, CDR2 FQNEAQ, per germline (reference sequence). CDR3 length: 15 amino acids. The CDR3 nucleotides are TGTGCCAGCAGCTTAGGGGCGGGGGAGAACAATGAGCAGTTCTTC. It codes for CASSLGAGENNEQFF.

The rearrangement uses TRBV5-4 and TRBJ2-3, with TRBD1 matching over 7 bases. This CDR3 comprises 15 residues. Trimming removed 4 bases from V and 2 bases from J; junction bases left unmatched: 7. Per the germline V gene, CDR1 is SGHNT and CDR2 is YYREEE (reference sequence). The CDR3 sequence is CASSPRDRVTDTQYF. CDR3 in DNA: TGTGCCAGCAGCCCCCGAGACAGGGTCACAGATACGCAGTATTTT.

The CDR3 reads CASSLDRGGTQYF. The CDR3 DNA follows: TGTGCCAGCAGCTTAGATCGCGGTGGGACCCAGTACTTC. The genes are TRBV11-2 and TRBJ2-5; D is uncertain. Germline V CDR1 and CDR2: SGHAT, FQNNGV. The CDR3 has 13 residues. Trimming left V 0 bases short and J 7 bases short, with 9 bases between. The whole variable domain, filled in from reference TRBV11-2 and TRBJ2-5, reads EAGVAQSPRYKIIEKRQSVAFWCNPISGHATLYWYQQILGQGPKLLIQFQNNGVVDDSQLPKDRFSAERLKGVDSTLKIQPAKLEDSAVYLCASSLDRGGTQYFGPGTRLLVL.

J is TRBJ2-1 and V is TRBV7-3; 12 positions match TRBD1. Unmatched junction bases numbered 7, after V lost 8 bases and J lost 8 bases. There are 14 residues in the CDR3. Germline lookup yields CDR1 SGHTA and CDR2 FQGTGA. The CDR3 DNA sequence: TGTGCCAGCCAAACGGGACAGGGGGCCCATGAGCAGTTCTTC. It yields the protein CASQTGQGAHEQFF.

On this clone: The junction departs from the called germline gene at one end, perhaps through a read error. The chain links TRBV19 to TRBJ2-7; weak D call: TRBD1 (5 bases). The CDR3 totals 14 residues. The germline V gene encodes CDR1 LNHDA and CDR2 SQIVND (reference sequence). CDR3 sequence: CASRPQGLSSEQYF. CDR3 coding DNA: TGTGCCAGTAGACCGCAGGGCCTCTCCTCCGAGCAGTACTTC. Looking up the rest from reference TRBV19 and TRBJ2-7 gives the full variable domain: DGGITQSPKYLFRKEGQNVTLSCEQNLNHDAMYWYRQDPGQGLRLIYYSQIVNDFQKGDIAEGYSVSREKKESFPLTVTSAQKNPTAFYLCASRPQGLSSEQYFGPGTRLTVT.

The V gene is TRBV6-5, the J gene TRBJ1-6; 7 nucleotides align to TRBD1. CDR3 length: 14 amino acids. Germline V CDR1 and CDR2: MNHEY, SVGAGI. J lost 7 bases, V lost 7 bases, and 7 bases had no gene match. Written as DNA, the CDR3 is TGTGCCAGCACCATAGACAGGGTCAATTCACCCCTCCACTTT. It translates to CASTIDRVNSPLHF.

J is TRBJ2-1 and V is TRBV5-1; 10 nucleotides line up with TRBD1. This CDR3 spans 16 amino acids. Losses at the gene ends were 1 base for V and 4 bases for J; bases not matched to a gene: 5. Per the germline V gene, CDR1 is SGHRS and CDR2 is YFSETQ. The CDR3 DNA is TGCGCCAGCAGCTTGATAGGGACAGGGGCTTACAATGAGCAGTTCTTC. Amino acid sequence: CASSLIGTGAYNEQFF.

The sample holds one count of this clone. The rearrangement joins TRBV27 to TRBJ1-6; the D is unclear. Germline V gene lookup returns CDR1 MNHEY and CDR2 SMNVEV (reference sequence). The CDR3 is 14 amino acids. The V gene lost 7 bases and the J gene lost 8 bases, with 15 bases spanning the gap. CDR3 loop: CASTLRGWDSPLHF. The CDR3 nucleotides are TGTGCCAGCACCCTTCGGGGATGGGATTCACCCCTCCACTTT.

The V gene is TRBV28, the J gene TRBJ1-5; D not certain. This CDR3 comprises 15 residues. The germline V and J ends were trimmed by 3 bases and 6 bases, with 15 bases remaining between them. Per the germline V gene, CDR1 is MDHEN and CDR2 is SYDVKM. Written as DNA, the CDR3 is TGTGCCAGCAGTTTTTTATCGGGTTCGGGTCAGCCCCAGCATTTT. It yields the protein CASSFLSGSGQPQHF.

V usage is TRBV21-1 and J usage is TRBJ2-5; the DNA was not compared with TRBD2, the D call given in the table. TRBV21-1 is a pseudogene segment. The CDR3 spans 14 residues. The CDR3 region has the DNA TGTGCCAGCAGCAAAGTGGAGGTCCAAGAGACCCAGTACTTC. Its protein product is CASSKVEVQETQYF.

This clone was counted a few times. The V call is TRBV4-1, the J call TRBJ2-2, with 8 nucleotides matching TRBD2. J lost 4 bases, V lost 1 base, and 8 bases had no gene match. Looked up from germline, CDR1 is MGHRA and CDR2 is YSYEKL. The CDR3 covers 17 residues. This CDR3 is CASSQVARGAPTGELFF. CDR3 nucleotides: TGCGCCAGCAGCCAAGTCGCGCGGGGGGCGCCCACCGGGGAGCTGTTTTTT.